These T cell receptor beta chains were read from a single sample in a study of T cell responses to AZD1222 COVID-19 vaccine. Assay: immunoSEQ multiplex PCR; the TCRdb copy retains only in-frame clones and omits some. The repertoire holds some 150,000 clones, 85% to 90% seen once, with 1.6% in the top ten. The material sequenced was peripheral blood, taken on day 0 of AZD1222 vaccination. The receptor source for this set is an adult in good health. Each CDR3 is given with its conserved first and last residue. The D gene is left open where the match is weak. Clone size is given for some rows only: seen once, a few or many times, or a class if the clone is expanded.

V gene,CDR3 length,D gene,J gene,clone size,CDR3 protein,CDR3 DNA
TRBV6-6,17,-,TRBJ1-3,-,CASSLGTPIPSGNTIYF,TGTGCCAGCAGTCTCGGGACCCCAATACCCTCTGGAAACACCATATATTTT
TRBV19,20,-,TRBJ2-1,-,CASSKLTGPTGGPSYNEQFF,TGTGCCAGTAGCAAACTGACAGGGCCAACGGGAGGACCCTCCTACAATGAGCAGTTCTTC
TRBV9,15,-,TRBJ2-2,-,CASSVAGFNTGELFF,TGTGCCAGCAGCGTAGCCGGATTTAACACCGGGGAGCTGTTTTTT
TRBV7-2,16,-,TRBJ2-7,-,CASSLAQTSNSYEQYF,TGTGCCAGCAGCTTAGCACAGACTTCAAACTCCTACGAGCAGTACTTC
TRBV6-5,15,-,TRBJ1-5,-,CASRPGPARGQPQHF,TGTGCCAGCAGACCGGGGCCAGCAAGGGGTCAGCCCCAGCATTTT
TRBV9,17,-,TRBJ1-1,-,CASSVDLPGSLNTEAFF,TGTGCCAGCAGCGTAGACCTTCCGGGGTCCCTGAACACTGAAGCTTTCTTT
TRBV12-3/TRBV12-4,13,-,TRBJ2-2,-,CASSLAGTGELFF,TGTGCCAGCAGCCTAGCTGGGACCGGGGAGCTGTTTTTT
TRBV18,14,-,TRBJ1-2,-,CASSPQGGQDDYTF,TGTGCCAGCTCACCACAGGGAGGACAAGATGACTACACCTTC
TRBV18,12,-,TRBJ1-1,-,CASSSSNTEAFF,TGTGCCAGCTCCAGCTCGAACACTGAAGCTTTCTTT
TRBV30,14,TRBD1,TRBJ1-2,-,CAWSRDRSNYGYTF,TGTGCCTGGAGCCGGGACAGGTCTAACTATGGCTACACCTTC
TRBV27,16,-,TRBJ1-4,-,CASSLSIWTVNEKLFF,TGTGCCAGCAGTTTATCAATCTGGACAGTTAATGAAAAACTGTTTTTT
TRBV28,11,-,TRBJ1-2,-,CASSAGRGYTF,TGTGCCAGCAGTGCAGGGAGAGGCTACACCTTC
TRBV7-9,16,TRBD1,TRBJ1-4,-,CASSPGQGVANEKLFF,TGTGCCAGCAGCCCCGGACAGGGGGTAGCTAATGAAAAACTGTTTTTT
TRBV3-1/TRBV3-2,15,-,TRBJ2-1,once,CASSQMGEPDNEQFF,TGTGCCAGCAGCCAAATGGGGGAGCCGGACAATGAGCAGTTCTTC
TRBV10-2,14,TRBD1,TRBJ2-4,-,CASKGWTGKDIQYF,TGCGCCAGCAAGGGGTGGACAGGGAAGGACATTCAGTACTTC
TRBV28,16,TRBD1,TRBJ1-5,-,CASSFVAGGSNQPQHF,TGTGCCAGCAGTTTTGTCGCAGGGGGGTCCAATCAGCCCCAGCATTTT
TRBV11-2,13,-,TRBJ1-3,-,CASSFFSGNTIYF,TGTGCCAGCAGCTTTTTTTCTGGAAACACCATATATTTT
TRBV2,14,TRBD1,TRBJ2-1,once,CASNRDRPVGEQFF,TGTGCCAGCAACCGGGACAGGCCCGTAGGTGAGCAGTTCTTC
TRBV10-3,13,-,TRBJ2-5,once,CAISLRVGETQYF,TGTGCCATCAGTCTAAGGGTAGGGGAGACCCAGTACTTC
TRBV3-1/TRBV3-2,17,TRBD2,TRBJ2-2,-,CASSQRTSGRGTGELFF,TGTGCCAGCAGCCAGAGGACTAGCGGGAGAGGGACCGGGGAGCTGTTTTTT
TRBV7-9,16,-,TRBJ1-6,-,CASSLAQGLNNSPLHF,TGTGCCAGCAGCTTAGCGCAGGGCTTAAATAATTCACCCCTCCACTTT
TRBV4-2,16,-,TRBJ1-3,-,CASSRVSEVAGNTIYF,TGTGCCAGCAGCCGAGTGAGTGAAGTCGCTGGAAACACCATATATTTT
TRBV5-5,14,TRBD1,TRBJ2-5,-,CASSTGTGKETQYF,TGTGCCAGCAGCACCGGGACAGGTAAAGAGACCCAGTACTTC
TRBV28,13,TRBD2,TRBJ2-4,-,CASNSGGAGIQYF,TGTGCCAGCAATAGCGGGGGGGCTGGCATTCAGTACTTC
TRBV7-2,16,TRBD1,TRBJ2-1,-,CASSQTGGSSYNEQFF,TGTGCCAGCAGCCAAACAGGGGGGAGCTCCTACAATGAGCAGTTCTTC
TRBV5-1,15,-,TRBJ1-4,-,CASRESGATNEKLFF,TGCGCCAGCAGAGAGTCGGGGGCAACTAATGAAAAACTGTTTTTT
TRBV5-4,16,TRBD1,TRBJ1-2,-,CASSLDRGIKGYGYTF,TGTGCCAGCAGTCTAGACAGGGGAATAAAGGGCTATGGCTACACCTTC
TRBV18,15,-,TRBJ2-5,few,CASSPPGRIQETQYF,TGTGCCAGCTCACCACCAGGACGTATCCAAGAGACCCAGTACTTC
TRBV11-2,16,TRBD1,TRBJ1-1,-,CASSLTTGTVNTEAFF,TGTGCCAGCAGCTTGACGACAGGGACCGTGAACACTGAAGCTTTCTTT
TRBV5-1,15,-,TRBJ2-1,-,CASSLGSSTYNEQFF,TGCGCCAGCAGCTTGGGGAGTTCTACCTACAATGAGCAGTTCTTC
TRBV5-4,15,TRBD1,TRBJ1-2,-,CASSERTGSNYGYTF,TGTGCCAGCAGCGAAAGGACAGGATCAAACTATGGCTACACCTTC
TRBV27,17,TRBD2,TRBJ2-5,-,CASSPYGTRAGTETQYF,TGTGCCAGCAGTCCGTACGGGACTAGGGCTGGGACAGAGACCCAGTACTTC
TRBV21-1,13,-,TRBJ1-3,-,CASSKRRGNTIYF,TGTGCCAGCAGCAAACGGCGTGGAAACACCATATATTTT
TRBV27,14,-,TRBJ1-1,-,CASSPEGGSTEAFF,TGTGCCAGCAGTCCGGAAGGAGGGAGCACTGAAGCTTTCTTT
TRBV15,12,-,TRBJ2-1,-,CATSSLDNEQFF,TGTGCCACCAGCAGCCTAGACAATGAGCAGTTCTTC
TRBV19,15,-,TRBJ1-2,-,CASKVGNSDNYGYTF,TGTGCCAGTAAGGTTGGGAACAGTGATAACTATGGCTACACCTTC
TRBV30,15,-,TRBJ1-5,once,CAWSTPSLSNQPQHF,TGTGCCTGGAGTACTCCCAGCTTATCTAATCAGCCCCAGCATTTT
TRBV3-1/TRBV3-2,14,-,TRBJ1-2,once,CASSPDSPLRGYTF,TGTGCCAGCAGCCCAGACAGCCCGCTGCGGGGCTACACCTTC
TRBV19,14,-,TRBJ1-2,few,CASSIDRDLYGYTF,TGTGCCAGTAGTATAGACAGGGATCTTTATGGCTACACCTTC
TRBV6-5,14,-,TRBJ2-2,-,CASYRVSGTGELFF,TGTGCCAGCTACCGAGTGAGCGGCACCGGGGAGCTGTTTTTT
TRBV27,15,-,TRBJ2-1,-,CASSLNPTASNEQFF,TGTGCCAGCAGTTTAAACCCAACAGCGTCCAATGAGCAGTTCTTC
TRBV5-1,14,-,TRBJ1-3,-,CASSLGEAGNTIYF,TGCGCCAGCAGCTTGGGGGAGGCTGGAAACACCATATATTTT
TRBV6-6,14,-,TRBJ1-6,-,CASTHRGEGSPLHF,TGTGCCAGCACCCACAGAGGTGAGGGTTCACCCCTCCACTTT
TRBV14,13,TRBD1,TRBJ1-4,-,CASSLYRGEKLFF,TGTGCCAGCAGCCTATACAGGGGCGAAAAACTGTTTTTT
TRBV6-1,14,-,TRBJ1-6,once,CASSEQGWDSPLHF,TGTGCCAGCAGTGAACAGGGGTGGGATTCACCCCTCCACTTT
TRBV5-1,16,TRBD2,TRBJ2-1,-,CASSFTGTSIGNEQFF,TGCGCCAGCAGCTTTACCGGGACTAGCATCGGCAATGAGCAGTTCTTC
TRBV25-1,15,-,TRBJ1-1,-,CASSAAGTVNTEAFF,TGTGCCAGCAGTGCCGCCGGGACCGTGAACACTGAAGCTTTCTTT
TRBV10-1,13,-,TRBJ1-6,-,CASSDRANSPLHF,TGCGCCAGCAGTGATCGGGCAAATTCTCCCCTCCACTTT
TRBV16,15,-,TRBJ1-1,-,CASSQFPSPHAEAFF,TGTGCCAGCAGCCAATTCCCCAGTCCGCACGCTGAAGCTTTCTTT
TRBV19,14,-,TRBJ2-1,-,CASSIASTDNEQFF,TGTGCCAGTAGTATAGCGTCTACCGACAATGAGCAGTTCTTC
TRBV7-2,15,-,TRBJ2-3,-,CASRPPGTSTDTQYF,TGTGCCAGCAGACCACCAGGGACTAGCACAGATACGCAGTATTTT